Listed here are 6 T cell receptor beta chains from one sample, sequenced in a study of T cells in Graves' hyperthyroidism and ophthalmopathy. RNA transcripts served as the template for amplifying TCR beta CDR3 regions. A first-round RT-PCR of the TCR CDR3 used the HTBI primer set. MiXCR, applied by TCRdb to the multiplex PCR reads, yields one record per CDR3 protein. The sample lists around 520,000 distinct CDR3 sequences, 14% seen once, with less than 20% in the top ten. The sample consisted of blood. The receptors derive from a woman younger than 30 with Graves' hyperthyroidism.

This clonotype was recorded a few times. The CDR3 bases are TGTGCCAGCAGTTTATCGGTCGAGGAAAAGAATCAGCCCCAGCATTTT. As protein: CASSLSVEEKNQPQHF. The chain couples TRBV27 to TRBJ1-5; no clear D. The CDR3 extends over 16 amino acids. Germline CDR1 MNHEY, CDR2 SMNVEV (reference sequence). With 0 bases removed from V and 4 bases from J, the gap between germline ends came to 13 bases.

The J gene is TRBJ2-1, the V gene TRBV6-5; the D is unclear. Germline CDR1 is MNHEY and CDR2 is SVGAGI. The CDR3 extends over 14 amino acids. The V and J ends lost 2 bases and 2 bases respectively, with 7 bases between them. The CDR3 nucleotides read TGTGCCAGCAGTTACCTGTCCACCTACAATGAGCAGTTCTTC. This translates into CASSYLSTYNEQFF.

This clonotype was counted at least ten times. This chain joins TRBV9 and TRBJ2-5; D gene uncertain. Per the germline V gene, CDR1 is SGDLS and CDR2 is YYNGEE. The CDR3 totals 14 residues. V lost 0 bases and J 5 bases, leaving 11 bases between the germline ends. The CDR3 reads CASSVESSLETQYF. The CDR3, as DNA: TGTGCCAGCAGCGTAGAGTCGAGCCTCGAGACCCAGTACTTC.

This chain connects TRBV6-6 to TRBJ1-5; TRBD1 is a possible D gene (6 bases). Germline V gene data show CDR1 as MNHNY and CDR2 as SVGAGI (reference sequence). The CDR3 contains 15 residues. The ends were cut back, 2 bases at V and 9 bases at J, with 17 bases in the middle. CDR3 region: CASSYAIGGPGPQHF. The CDR3 DNA sequence: TGTGCCAGCAGTTACGCTATAGGGGGTCCTGGGCCCCAGCATTTT.

The chain employs TRBV11-3 and TRBJ2-5; possible D gene TRBD1, 5 bases. V lost 6 bases and J 4 bases, leaving 15 bases between the germline ends. Germline V gene sequence: CDR1 SGHNT, CDR2 YENEEA. The CDR3 has 14 residues. The CDR3 coding sequence is TGTGCCAGCAGTACACGCAGGGCCGGAGAGACCCAGTACTTC. Translated: CASSTRRAGETQYF.

This clonotype was seen only a few times. DNA of the CDR3: TGTGCCAGCAGCCAAAGGGGTTCAGGGGAATATGGCTACACCTTC. This translates into CASSQRGSGEYGYTF. The chain employs TRBV4-2 and TRBJ1-2, with TRBD1 as a possible D gene (6 bases). V gave up 2 bases and J gave up 5 bases, with 15 bases separating them. Germline lookup yields CDR1 LGHNA and CDR2 YNFKEQ. CDR3 length equals 15 residues.